This T cell receptor (beta chain) came from a study of cytomegalovirus exposure and HLA in healthy donors. Broader study findings: Cytomegalovirus association was assigned to over 150 TCR beta chains. Trimming of TCR beta V- and J-genes showed a link, identified in a later analysis, to a missense DCLRE1C variant.

The donors were healthy bone marrow donors. The PCR was carried out with 60 Vbeta primers and 13 Jbeta primers. Authors' data handling: Some 10 million of the 80 million or so unique TCR beta chains counted in a later analysis were shared. The repertoire was sequenced with immunoSEQ multiplex PCR; TCRdb's copy has only in-frame clones and lacks some. V, J and clone size are taken as reported in that table, and D and trimming were inferred from the DNA itself. The table shows almost 65,000 clones, with 77% occurring only once. As to this clone: The antigen remains undetermined.

The CDR3 runs to 16 residues. The V end was cut by 5 bases, the J end by 4 bases, with 20 bases between. Per germline, CDR1 KGHSH and CDR2 LQKENI. This chain joins TRBV18 and TRBJ1-1; D not certain. Sequencing was performed on PBMCs. This sequence was found in a male donor in good health and CMV-seropositive. CDR3 amino acids: CASSTRSSGAGTEAFF. The CDR3 DNA reads TGTGCCAGCTCAACGAGGTCTAGTGGAGCGGGCACTGAAGCTTTCTTT. The whole variable domain, remainder taken from reference TRBV18 and TRBJ1-1, is NAGVMQNPRHLVRRRGQEARLRCSPMKGHSHVYWYRQLPEEGLKFMVYLQKENIIDESGMPKERFSAEFPKEGPSILRIQQVVRGDSAAYFCASSTRSSGAGTEAFFGQGTRLTVV.